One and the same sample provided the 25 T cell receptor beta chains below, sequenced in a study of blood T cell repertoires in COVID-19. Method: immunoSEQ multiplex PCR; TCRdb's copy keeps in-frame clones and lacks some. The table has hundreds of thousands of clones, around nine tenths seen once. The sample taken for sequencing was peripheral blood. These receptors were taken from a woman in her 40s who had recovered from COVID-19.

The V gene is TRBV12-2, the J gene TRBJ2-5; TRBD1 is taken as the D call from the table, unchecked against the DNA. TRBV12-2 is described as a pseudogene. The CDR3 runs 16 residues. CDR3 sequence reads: CASRLYPPQGLETQYF. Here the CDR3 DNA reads TGTGCAAGTCGCCTCTATCCCCCCCAGGGGTTAGAGACCCAGTACTTC.

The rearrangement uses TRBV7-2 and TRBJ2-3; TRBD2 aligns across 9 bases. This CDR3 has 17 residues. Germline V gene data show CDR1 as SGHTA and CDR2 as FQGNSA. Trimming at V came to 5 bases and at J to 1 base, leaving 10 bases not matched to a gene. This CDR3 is CASSPGVAGVRTDTQYF. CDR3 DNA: TGTGCCAGCAGCCCCGGGGTAGCGGGAGTTCGCACAGATACGCAGTATTTT. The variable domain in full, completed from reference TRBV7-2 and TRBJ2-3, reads GAGVSQSPSNKVTEKGKDVELRCDPISGHTALYWYRQSLGQGLEFLIYFQGNSAPDKSGLPSDRFSAERTGGSVSTLTIQRTQQEDSAVYLCASSPGVAGVRTDTQYFGPGTRLTVL.

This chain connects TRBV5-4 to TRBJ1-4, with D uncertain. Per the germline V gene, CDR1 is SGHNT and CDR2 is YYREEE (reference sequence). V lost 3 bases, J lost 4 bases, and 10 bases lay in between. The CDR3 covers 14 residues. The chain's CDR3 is CASSSGGNNEKLFF. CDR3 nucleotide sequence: TGTGCCAGCAGCTCTGGAGGGAATAATGAAAAACTGTTTTTT.

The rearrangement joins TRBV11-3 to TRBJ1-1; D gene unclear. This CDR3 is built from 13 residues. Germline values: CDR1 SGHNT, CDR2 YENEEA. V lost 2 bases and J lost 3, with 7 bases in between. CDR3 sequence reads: CASSLSRDTEAFF. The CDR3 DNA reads TGTGCCAGCAGCTTAAGCCGTGACACTGAAGCTTTCTTT.

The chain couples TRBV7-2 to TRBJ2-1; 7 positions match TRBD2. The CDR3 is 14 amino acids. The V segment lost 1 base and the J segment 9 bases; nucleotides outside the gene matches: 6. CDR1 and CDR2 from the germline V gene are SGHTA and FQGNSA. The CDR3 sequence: CASSLGFGGGEQFF. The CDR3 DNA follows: TGTGCCAGCAGCTTAGGTTTTGGGGGGGGTGAGCAGTTCTTC.

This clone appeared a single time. The CDR3: CASSVGKGFYEQYF. The CDR3, as DNA: TGTGCCAGCAGCGTAGGAAAGGGGTTCTACGAGCAGTACTTC. This chain links TRBV9 with TRBJ2-7, with D possibly matching TRBD1 (5 bases). The ends were cut back, 0 bases at V and 3 bases at J, with 10 bases in the middle. The CDR3 consists of 14 residues. The germline CDR1 and CDR2 sequences are SGDLS and YYNGEE.

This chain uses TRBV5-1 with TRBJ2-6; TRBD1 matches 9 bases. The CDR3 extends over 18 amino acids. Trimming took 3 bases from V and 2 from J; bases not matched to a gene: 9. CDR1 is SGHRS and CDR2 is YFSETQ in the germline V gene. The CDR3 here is CASSSYPGQGPGANVLTF. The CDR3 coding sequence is TGCGCCAGCAGCTCCTATCCGGGACAGGGCCCTGGGGCCAACGTCCTGACTTTC.

This CDR3 reads CASSQGSGTGPSPLHF. CDR3 sequence (DNA): TGTGCCAGCAGCCAAGGTTCCGGGACAGGGCCTTCACCCCTCCACTTT. V usage is TRBV3-1 (or the pseudogene TRBV3-2) and J usage is TRBJ1-6, with 9 positions matching TRBD1. The CDR3 sequence is 16 residues long. Germline assignment: CDR1 LGHDT and CDR2 YNNKEL (reference sequence). The V segment lost 1 base and the J segment 9 bases; nucleotides outside the gene matches: 7.

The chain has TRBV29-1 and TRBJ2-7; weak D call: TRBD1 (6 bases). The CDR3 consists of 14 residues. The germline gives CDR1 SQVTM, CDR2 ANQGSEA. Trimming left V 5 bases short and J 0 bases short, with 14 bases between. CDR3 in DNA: TGCAGCGTTAAAGGGCAGGGGAGCTCCTACGAGCAGTACTTC. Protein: CSVKGQGSSYEQYF.

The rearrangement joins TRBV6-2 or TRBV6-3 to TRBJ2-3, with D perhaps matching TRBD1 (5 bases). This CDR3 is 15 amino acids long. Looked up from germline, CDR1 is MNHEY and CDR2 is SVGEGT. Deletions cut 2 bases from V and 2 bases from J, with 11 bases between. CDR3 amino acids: CASSYVGRNTDTQYF. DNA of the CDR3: TGTGCCAGCAGTTACGTGGGGCGGAACACAGATACGCAGTATTTT.

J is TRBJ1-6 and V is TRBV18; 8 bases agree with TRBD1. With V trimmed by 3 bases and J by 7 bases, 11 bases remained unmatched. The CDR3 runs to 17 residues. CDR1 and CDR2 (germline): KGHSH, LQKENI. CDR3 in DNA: TGTGCCAGCTCACCGGTCGGGACTTCAGGGGGCAATTCACCCCTCCACTTT. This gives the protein CASSPVGTSGGNSPLHF.

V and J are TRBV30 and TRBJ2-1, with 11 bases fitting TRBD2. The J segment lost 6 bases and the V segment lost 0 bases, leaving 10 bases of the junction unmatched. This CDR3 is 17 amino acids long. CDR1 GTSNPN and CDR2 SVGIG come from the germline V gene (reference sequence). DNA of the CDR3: TGTGCCTGGAGTGTACGGGAAGCTAGCGGGGGGTTCAATGAGCAGTTCTTC. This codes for CAWSVREASGGFNEQFF.

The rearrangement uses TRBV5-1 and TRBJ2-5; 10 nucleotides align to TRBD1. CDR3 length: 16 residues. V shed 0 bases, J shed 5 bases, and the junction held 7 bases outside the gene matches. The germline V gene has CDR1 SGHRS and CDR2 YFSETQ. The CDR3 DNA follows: TGCGCCAGCAGCTTGGGGGACAGGGGAAACGTTGAGACCCAGTACTTC. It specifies CASSLGDRGNVETQYF. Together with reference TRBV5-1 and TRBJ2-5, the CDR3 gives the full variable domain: KAGVTQTPRYLIKTRGQQVTLSCSPISGHRSVSWYQQTPGQGLQFLFEYFSETQRNKGNFPGRFSGRQFSNSRSEMNVSTLELGDSALYLCASSLGDRGNVETQYFGPGTRLLVL.

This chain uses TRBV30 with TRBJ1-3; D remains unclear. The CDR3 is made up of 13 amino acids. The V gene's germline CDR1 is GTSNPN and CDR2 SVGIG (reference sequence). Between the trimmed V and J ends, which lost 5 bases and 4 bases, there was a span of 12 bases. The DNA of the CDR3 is TGTGCCTGGTCGGGATTTAAAGGAAACACCATATATTTT. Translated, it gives CAWSGFKGNTIYF.

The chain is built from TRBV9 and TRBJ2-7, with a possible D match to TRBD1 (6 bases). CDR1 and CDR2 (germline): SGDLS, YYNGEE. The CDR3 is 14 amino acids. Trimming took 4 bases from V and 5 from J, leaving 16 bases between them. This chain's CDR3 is CASSTRMAGDEQYF. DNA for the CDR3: TGTGCCAGCAGCACCCGGATGGCAGGGGACGAGCAGTACTTC.

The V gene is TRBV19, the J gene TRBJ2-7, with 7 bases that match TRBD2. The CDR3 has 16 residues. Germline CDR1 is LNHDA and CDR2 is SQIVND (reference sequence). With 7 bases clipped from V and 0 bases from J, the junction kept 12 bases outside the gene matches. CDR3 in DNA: TGTGCCAGTACTCTACGAGGAACGGGGGGCTCCTACGAGCAGTACTTC. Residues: CASTLRGTGGSYEQYF.

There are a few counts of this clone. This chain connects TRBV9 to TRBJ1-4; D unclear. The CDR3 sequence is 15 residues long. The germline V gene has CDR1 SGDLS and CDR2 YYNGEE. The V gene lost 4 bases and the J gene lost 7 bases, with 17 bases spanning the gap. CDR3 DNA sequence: TGTGCCAGCAGCCCACCGTGGGCGGAGGGTGAAAAACTGTTTTTT. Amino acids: CASSPPWAEGEKLFF. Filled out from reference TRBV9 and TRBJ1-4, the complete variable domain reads DSGVTQTPKHLITATGQRVTLRCSPRSGDLSVYWYQQSLDQGLQFLIQYYNGEERAKGNILERFSAQQFPDLHSELNLSSLELGDSALYFCASSPPWAEGEKLFFGSGTQLSVL.

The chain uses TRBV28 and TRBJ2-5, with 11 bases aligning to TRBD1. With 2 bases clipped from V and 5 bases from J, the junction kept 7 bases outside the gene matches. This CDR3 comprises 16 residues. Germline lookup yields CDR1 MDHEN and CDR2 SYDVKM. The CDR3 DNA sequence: TGTGCCAGCAGTTTAATGGGACAGGGGGTGAGGGAGACCCAGTACTTC. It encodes CASSLMGQGVRETQYF.

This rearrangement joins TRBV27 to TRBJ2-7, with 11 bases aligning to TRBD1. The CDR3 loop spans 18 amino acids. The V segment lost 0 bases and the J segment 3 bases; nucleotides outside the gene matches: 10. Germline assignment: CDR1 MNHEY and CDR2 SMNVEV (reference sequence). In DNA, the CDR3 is TGTGCCAGCAGTTTATCGAGAGTGGGGACAGGGGGGAGCTACGAGCAGTACTTC. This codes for CASSLSRVGTGGSYEQYF.

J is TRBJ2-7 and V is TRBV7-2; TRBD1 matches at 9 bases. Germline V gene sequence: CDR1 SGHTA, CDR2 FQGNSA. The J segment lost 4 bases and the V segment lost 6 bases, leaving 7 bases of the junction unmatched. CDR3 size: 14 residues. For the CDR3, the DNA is TGTGCCAGCAGTATACAGGGGGCGAGGTACGAGCAGTACTTC. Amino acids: CASSIQGARYEQYF.

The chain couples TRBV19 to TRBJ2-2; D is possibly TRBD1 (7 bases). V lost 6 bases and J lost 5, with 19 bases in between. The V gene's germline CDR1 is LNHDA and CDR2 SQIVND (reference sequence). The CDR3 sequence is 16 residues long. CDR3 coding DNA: TGTGCCAGTAGATCTACCCCACAGGGGAGGACCGGGGAGCTGTTTTTT. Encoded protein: CASRSTPQGRTGELFF.

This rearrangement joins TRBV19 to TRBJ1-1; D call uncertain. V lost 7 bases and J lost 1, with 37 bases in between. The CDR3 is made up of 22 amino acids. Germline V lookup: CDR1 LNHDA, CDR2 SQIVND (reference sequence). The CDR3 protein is CASIPLHINRQEYLAGNTEAFF. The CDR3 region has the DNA TGTGCCAGTATTCCCCTCCACATAAACCGCCAGGAGTACCTAGCAGGGAACACTGAAGCTTTCTTT. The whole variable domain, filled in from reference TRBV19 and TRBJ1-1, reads DGGITQSPKYLFRKEGQNVTLSCEQNLNHDAMYWYRQDPGQGLRLIYYSQIVNDFQKGDIAEGYSVSREKKESFPLTVTSAQKNPTAFYLCASIPLHINRQEYLAGNTEAFFGQGTRLTVV.

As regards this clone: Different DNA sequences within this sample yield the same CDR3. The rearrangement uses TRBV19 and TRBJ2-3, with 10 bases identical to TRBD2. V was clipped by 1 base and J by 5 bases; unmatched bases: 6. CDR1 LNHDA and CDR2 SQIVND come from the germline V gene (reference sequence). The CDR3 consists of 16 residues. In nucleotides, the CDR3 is TGTGCCAGTAGTATAGGATTAGCGGGAGGTGTAGATACGCAGTATTTT. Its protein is CASSIGLAGGVDTQYF.

The CDR3 DNA is TGTGCCATCAGTGAATCGGGAGCCCGGACCACTGAAGCTTTCTTT. It yields the protein CAISESGARTTEAFF. V and J are TRBV10-3 and TRBJ1-1; D is ambiguous. Germline values: CDR1 ENHRY, CDR2 SYGVKD. The CDR3 runs 15 residues. Deletions cut 3 bases from V and 4 bases from J, with 15 bases between.

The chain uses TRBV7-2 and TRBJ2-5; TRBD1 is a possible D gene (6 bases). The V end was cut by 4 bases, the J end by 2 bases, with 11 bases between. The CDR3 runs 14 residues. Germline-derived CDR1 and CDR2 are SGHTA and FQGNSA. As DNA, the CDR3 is TGTGCCAGCAGCTCCAGGGGTTCTCAAGAGACCCAGTACTTC. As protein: CASSSRGSQETQYF.